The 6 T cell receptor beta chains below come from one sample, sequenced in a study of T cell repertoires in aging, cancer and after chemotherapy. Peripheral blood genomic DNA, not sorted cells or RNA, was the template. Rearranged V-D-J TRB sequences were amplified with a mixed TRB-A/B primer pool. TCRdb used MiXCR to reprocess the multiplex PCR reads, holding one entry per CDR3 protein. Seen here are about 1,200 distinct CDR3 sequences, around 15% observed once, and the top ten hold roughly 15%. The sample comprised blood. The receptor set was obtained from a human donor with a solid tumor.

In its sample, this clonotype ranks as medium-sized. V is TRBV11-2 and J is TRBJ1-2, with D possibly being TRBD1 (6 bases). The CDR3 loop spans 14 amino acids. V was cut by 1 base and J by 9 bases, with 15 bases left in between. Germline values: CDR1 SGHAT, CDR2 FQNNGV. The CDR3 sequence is CASSLAYGRGSYTF. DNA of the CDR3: TGTGCCAGCAGCTTAGCTTACGGCAGGGGAAGCTACACCTTC.

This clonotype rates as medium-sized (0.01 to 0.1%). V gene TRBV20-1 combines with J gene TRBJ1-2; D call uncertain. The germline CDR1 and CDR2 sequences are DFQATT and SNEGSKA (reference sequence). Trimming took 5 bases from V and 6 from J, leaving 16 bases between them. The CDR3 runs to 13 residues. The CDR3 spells CSAEGMGADGYTF. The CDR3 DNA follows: TGCAGTGCTGAGGGAATGGGCGCCGATGGCTACACCTTC.

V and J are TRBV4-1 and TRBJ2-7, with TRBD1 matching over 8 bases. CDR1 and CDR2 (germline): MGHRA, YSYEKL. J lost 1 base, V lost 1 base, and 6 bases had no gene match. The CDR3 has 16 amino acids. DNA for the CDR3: TGCGCCAGCAGCCAAGTGGGTGGACAGGGATCCTACGAGCAGTACTTC. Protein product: CASSQVGGQGSYEQYF.

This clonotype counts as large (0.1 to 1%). The DNA for the CDR3 is TGTGCCGTGGAGGTATCCTACGAGCAGTACTTC. Its protein is CAVEVSYEQYF. The chain couples TRBV6-9 to TRBJ2-7; D might be TRBD2 (5 bases). V gave up 11 bases and J gave up 1 base, with 9 bases separating them. In germline, CDR1 is MNHGY, CDR2 SVAAGI. This CDR3 is built from 11 residues.

As DNA, the CDR3 is TGTGCTAGTGGTTTGGACAGTGATGAAAAACTGTTTTTT. Its protein product is CASGLDSDEKLFF. The J gene is TRBJ1-4, the V gene TRBV12-5; D unclear. CDR3 length: 13 amino acids. V was clipped by 1 base and J by 6 bases, with 6 bases between them. In germline, CDR1 is LGHNT, CDR2 FRNRAP.

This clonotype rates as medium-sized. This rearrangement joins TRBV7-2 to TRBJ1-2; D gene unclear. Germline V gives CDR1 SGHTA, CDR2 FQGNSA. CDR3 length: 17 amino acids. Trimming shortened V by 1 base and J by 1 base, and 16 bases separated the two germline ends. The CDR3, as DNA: TGTGCCAGCAGCTTAGATCGATCGGCGAGTATTAACTATGGCTACACCTTC. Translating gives CASSLDRSASINYGYTF.